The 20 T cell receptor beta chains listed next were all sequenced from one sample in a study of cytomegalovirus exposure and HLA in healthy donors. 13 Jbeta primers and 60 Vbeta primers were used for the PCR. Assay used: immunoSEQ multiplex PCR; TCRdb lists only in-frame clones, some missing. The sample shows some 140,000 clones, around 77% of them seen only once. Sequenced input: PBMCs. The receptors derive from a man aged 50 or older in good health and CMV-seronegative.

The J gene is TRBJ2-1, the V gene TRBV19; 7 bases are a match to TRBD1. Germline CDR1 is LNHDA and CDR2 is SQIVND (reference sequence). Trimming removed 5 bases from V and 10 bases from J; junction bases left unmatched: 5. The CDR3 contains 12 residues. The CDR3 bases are TGTGCCAGTAGTCAGACCAGGGGGGAGCAGTTCTTC. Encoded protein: CASSQTRGEQFF.

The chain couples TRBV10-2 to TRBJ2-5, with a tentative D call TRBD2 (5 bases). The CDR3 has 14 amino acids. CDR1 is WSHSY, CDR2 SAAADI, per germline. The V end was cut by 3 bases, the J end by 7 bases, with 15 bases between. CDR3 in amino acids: CASSDSEGWGTQYF. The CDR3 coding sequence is TGCGCCAGCAGTGATTCTGAGGGCTGGGGGACCCAGTACTTC.

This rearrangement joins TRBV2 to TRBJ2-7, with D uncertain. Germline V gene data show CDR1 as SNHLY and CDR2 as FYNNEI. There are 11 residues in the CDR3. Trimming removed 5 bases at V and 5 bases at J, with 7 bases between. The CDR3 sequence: CASSRLDEQYF. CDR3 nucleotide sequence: TGTGCCAGCAGTCGGTTAGACGAGCAGTACTTC.

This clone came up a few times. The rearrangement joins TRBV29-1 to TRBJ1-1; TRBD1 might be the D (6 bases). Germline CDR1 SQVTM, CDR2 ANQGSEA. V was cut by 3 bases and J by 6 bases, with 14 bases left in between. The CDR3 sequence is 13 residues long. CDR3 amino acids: CSVDWQGISEAFF. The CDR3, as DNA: TGCAGCGTTGATTGGCAGGGGATATCTGAAGCTTTCTTT.

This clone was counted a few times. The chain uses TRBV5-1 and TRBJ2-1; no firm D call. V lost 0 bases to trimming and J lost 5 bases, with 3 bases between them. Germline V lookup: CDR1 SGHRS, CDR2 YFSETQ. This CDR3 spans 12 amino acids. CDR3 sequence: CASSLAHNEQFF. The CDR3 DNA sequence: TGCGCCAGCAGCTTGGCTCACAATGAGCAGTTCTTC.

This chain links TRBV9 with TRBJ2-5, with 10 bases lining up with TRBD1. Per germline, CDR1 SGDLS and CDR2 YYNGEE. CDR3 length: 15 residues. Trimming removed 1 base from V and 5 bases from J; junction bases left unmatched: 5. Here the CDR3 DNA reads TGTGCCAGCAGCGTAAGGGACAGGGGTTGGGAGACCCAGTACTTC. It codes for CASSVRDRGWETQYF.

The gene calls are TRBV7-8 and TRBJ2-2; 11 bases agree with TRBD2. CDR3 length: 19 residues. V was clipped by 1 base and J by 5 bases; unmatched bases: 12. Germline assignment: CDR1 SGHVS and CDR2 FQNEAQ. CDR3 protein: CASSLVSVAGGPGTGELFF. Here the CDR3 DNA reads TGTGCCAGCAGCTTAGTTTCTGTAGCGGGAGGGCCGGGTACCGGGGAGCTGTTTTTT.

CDR3 nucleotide sequence: TGTGCCAGCAGTTCCACAGGGGGGGGCAATCAGCCCCAGCATTTT. Residues: CASSSTGGGNQPQHF. V is TRBV28 and J is TRBJ1-5; TRBD1 aligns across 8 bases. The CDR3 runs 15 residues. Germline V gives CDR1 MDHEN, CDR2 SYDVKM. V dropped 4 bases and J dropped 2; count of bases not matched to a gene: 4.

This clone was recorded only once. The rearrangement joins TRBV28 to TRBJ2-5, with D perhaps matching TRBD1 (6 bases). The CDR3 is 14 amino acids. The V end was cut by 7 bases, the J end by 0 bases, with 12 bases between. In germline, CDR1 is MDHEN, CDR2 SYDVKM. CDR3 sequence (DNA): TGTGCCAGCAACCCAGGGGACCACCAAGAGACCCAGTACTTC. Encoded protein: CASNPGDHQETQYF.

CDR3 protein: CASRGASSYEQYF. CDR3 bases: TGCGCCAGCAGGGGGGCCAGCTCCTACGAGCAGTACTTC. V is TRBV5-1 and J is TRBJ2-7; weak D call: TRBD1 (6 bases). This CDR3 has 13 amino acids. Trimming removed 5 bases from V and 0 bases from J, with 9 bases in between. Germline V CDR1 and CDR2: SGHRS, YFSETQ.

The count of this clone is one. The CDR3 loop reads CASGRVFYEQYF. In DNA form, the CDR3 reads TGTGCCAGCGGTCGGGTTTTCTACGAGCAGTACTTC. This sequence joins TRBV27 and TRBJ2-7; the D is unclear. V lost 8 bases, J lost 3 bases, and 11 bases lay in between. The length of the CDR3 is 12 residues. Germline V CDR1 and CDR2: MNHEY, SMNVEV (reference sequence).

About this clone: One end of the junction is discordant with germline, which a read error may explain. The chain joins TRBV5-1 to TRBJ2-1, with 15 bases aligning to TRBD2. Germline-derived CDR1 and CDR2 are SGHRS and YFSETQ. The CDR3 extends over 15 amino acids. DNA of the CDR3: TGCGCCAGCAGGTTGGGACTAGCGGGAGGCAATGAGCAGTTCTTC. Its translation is CASRLGLAGGNEQFF.

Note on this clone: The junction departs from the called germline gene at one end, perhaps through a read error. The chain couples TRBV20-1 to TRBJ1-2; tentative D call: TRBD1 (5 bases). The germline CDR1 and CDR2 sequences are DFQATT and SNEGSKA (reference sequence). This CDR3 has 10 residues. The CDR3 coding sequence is TGCAGTGTTCAGATCCCGAGACAGCACTTC. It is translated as CSVQIPRQHF.

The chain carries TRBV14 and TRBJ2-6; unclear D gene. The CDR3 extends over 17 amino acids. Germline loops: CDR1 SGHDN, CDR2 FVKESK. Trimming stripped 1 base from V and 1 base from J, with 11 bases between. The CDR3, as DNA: TGTGCCAGCAGCCAAGCACCAGGTAGATCTGGGGCCAACGTCCTGACTTTC. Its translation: CASSQAPGRSGANVLTF.

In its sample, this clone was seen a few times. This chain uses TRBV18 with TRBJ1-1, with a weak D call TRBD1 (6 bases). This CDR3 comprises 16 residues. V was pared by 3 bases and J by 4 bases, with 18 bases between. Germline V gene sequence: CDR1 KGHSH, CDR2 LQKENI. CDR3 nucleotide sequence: TGTGCCAGCTCACCGGGGGCAGACCCGCTGGGCACTGAAGCTTTCTTT. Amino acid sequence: CASSPGADPLGTEAFF. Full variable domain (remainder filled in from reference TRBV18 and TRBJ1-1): NAGVMQNPRHLVRRRGQEARLRCSPMKGHSHVYWYRQLPEEGLKFMVYLQKENIIDESGMPKERFSAEFPKEGPSILRIQQVVRGDSAAYFCASSPGADPLGTEAFFGQGTRLTVV.

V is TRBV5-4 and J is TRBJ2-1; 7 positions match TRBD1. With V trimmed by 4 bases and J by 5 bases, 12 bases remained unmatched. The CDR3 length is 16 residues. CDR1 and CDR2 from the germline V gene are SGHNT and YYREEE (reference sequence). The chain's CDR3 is CASSPPGTAIDNEQFF. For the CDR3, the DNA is TGTGCCAGCAGCCCCCCGGGGACAGCTATTGACAATGAGCAGTTCTTC.

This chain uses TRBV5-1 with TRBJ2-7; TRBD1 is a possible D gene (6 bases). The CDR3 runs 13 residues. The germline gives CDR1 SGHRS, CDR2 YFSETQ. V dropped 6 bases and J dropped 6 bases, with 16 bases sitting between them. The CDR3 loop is CASNEGVSGEQYF. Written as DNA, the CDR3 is TGCGCCAGCAACGAGGGGGTGAGCGGCGAGCAGTACTTC.

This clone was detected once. CDR3 in amino acids: CASSQGQGVAGELFF. The CDR3 nucleotides read TGTGCCAGCAGCCAAGGACAGGGAGTTGCCGGGGAGCTGTTTTTT. The chain has TRBV9 and TRBJ2-2, with 8 positions matching TRBD1. Unmatched junction bases numbered 8, after V lost 4 bases and J lost 6 bases. CDR1 and CDR2 from the germline V gene are SGDLS and YYNGEE. The CDR3 is 15 amino acids. The variable domain in full, with the rest retrieved from reference TRBV9 and TRBJ2-2, is DSGVTQTPKHLITATGQRVTLRCSPRSGDLSVYWYQQSLDQGLQFLIQYYNGEERAKGNILERFSAQQFPDLHSELNLSSLELGDSALYFCASSQGQGVAGELFFGEGSRLTVL.

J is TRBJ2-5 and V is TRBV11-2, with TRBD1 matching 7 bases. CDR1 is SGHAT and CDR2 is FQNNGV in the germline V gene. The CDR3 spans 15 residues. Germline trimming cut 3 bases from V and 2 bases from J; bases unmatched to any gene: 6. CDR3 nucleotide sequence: TGTGCCAGCAGCTTGCAGGGACAGCCGCAAGAGACCCAGTACTTC. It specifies CASSLQGQPQETQYF.

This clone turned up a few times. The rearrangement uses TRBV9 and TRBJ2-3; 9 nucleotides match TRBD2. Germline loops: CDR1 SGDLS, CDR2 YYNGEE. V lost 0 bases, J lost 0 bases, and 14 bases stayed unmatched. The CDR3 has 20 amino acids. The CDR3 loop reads CASSVAVSGRSGPSTDTQYF. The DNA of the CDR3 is TGTGCCAGCAGCGTAGCGGTAAGCGGGAGGTCGGGCCCCAGCACAGATACGCAGTATTTT.